This record covers a single T cell receptor (beta chain). The data stem from a study of blood T cell repertoires in COVID-19. Study-wide context: Samples representing acute and convalescent COVID-19 were sourced from the United States, Italy and Spain.

The germline V and J ends were trimmed by 5 bases and 2 bases, with 12 bases remaining between them. This CDR3 contains 14 residues. In germline, CDR1 is ENHRY, CDR2 SYGVKD. As originally analysed: Reference gene primer amplification gave estimated nucleated cell counts. Only in-frame clones appear in the TCRdb table, and some are missing; sequencing was by immunoSEQ multiplex PCR. V, J and clone size were drawn from that table, and D and trimming were deduced from the DNA. The sample yields fewer than 80,000 clones, around three quarters seen once. The sequence derives from a human donor in a cohort sampled during active COVID-19. The sequencing sample was made of peripheral blood. This chain uses TRBV10-3 with TRBJ1-2, with D maybe TRBD1 (5 bases). CDR3 nucleotide sequence: TGTGCCATCAGTAAAGCCCAGGGAAACTATGGCTACACCTTC. Amino acids: CAISKAQGNYGYTF.